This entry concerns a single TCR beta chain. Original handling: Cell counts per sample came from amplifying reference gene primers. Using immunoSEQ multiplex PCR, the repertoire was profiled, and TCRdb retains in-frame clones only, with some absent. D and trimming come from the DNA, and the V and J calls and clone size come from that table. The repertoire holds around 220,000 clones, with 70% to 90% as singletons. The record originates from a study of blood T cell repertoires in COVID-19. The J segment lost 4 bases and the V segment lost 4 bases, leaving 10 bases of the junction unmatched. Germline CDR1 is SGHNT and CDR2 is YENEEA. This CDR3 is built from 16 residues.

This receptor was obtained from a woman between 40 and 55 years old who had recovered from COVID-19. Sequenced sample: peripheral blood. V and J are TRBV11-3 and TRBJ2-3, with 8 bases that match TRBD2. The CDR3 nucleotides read TGTGCCAGCAGCTCCCAAGGGACTAGAATTTCAGATACGCAGTATTTT. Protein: CASSSQGTRISDTQYF.